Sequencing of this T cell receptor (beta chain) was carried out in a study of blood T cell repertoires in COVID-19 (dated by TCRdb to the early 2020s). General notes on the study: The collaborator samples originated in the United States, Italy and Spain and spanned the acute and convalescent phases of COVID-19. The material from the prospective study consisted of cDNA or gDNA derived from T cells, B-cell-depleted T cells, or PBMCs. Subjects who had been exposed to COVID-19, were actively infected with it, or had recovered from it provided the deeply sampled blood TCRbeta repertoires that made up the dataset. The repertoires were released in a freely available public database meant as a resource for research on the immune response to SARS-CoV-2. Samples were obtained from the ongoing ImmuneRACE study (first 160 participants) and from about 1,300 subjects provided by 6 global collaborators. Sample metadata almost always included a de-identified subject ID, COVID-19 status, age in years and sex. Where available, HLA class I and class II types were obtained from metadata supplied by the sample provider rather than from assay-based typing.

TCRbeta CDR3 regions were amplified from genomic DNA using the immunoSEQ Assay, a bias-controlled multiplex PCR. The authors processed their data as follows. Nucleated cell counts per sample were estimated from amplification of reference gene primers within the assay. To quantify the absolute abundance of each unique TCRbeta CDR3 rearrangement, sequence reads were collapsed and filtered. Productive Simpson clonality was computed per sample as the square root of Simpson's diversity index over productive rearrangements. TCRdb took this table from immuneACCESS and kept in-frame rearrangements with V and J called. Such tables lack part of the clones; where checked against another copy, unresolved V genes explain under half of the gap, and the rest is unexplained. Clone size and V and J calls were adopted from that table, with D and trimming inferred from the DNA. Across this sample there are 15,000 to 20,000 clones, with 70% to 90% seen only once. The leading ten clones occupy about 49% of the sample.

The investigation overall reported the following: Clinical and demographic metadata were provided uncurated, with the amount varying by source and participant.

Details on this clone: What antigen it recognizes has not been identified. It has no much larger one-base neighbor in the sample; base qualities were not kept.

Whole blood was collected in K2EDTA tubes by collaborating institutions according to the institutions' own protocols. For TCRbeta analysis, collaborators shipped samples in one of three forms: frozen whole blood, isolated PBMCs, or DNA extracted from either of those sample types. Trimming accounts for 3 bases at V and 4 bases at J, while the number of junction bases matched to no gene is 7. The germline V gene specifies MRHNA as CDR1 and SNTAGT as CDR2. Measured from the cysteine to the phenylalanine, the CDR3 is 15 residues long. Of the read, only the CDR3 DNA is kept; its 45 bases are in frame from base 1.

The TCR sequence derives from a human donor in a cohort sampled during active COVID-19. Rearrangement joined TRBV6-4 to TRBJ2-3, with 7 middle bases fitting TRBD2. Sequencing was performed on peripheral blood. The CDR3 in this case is CASSERTGGPDTQYF. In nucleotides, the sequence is TGTGCCAGCAGTGAAAGAACGGGGGGTCCAGATACGCAGTATTTT.